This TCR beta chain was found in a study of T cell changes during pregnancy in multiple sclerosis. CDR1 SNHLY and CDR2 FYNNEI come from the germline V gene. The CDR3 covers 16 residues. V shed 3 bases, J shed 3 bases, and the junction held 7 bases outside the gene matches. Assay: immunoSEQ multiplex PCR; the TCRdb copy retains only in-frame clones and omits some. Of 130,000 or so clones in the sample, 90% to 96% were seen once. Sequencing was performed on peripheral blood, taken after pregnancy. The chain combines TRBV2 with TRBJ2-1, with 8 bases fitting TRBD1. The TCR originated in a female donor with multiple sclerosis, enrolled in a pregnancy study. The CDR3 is CASSDPRGRLYNEQFF. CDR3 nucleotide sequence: TGTGCCAGCAGTGACCCCAGGGGGCGCCTCTACAATGAGCAGTTCTTC.